The text below deals with one TCR beta chain. These data come from a study of read filtering for tumor transcriptome and immune sequencing. Study context: After DNase treatment, RNA was made into whole-transcriptome libraries.

At the time of active disease, bone marrow was collected from every patient. Losses at the gene ends were 4 bases for V and 0 bases for J; bases not matched to a gene: 3. The CDR3 is 17 residues long. Per the germline V gene, CDR1 is WSHSY and CDR2 is SAAADI. The library was built from about 400 ng RNA with molecular barcoded adaptors for alpha/delta and beta/gamma chains. Using its own MiXCR run on the reads, TCRdb lists one record per CDR3 protein. The sample records roughly 130,000 distinct CDR3 sequences, 13% being singletons. The sequenced sample consisted of a population of CD138-negative cells sorted from bone marrow. This receptor was identified in a donor aged 40 or older with multiple myeloma. The chain joins TRBV10-2 to TRBJ2-3; 14 bases are a match to TRBD2. DNA for the CDR3: TGCGCCAGCAGTGTAGGACTAGCGGGGGGAAGCACAGATACGCAGTATTTT. This translates into CASSVGLAGGSTDTQYF.